A selection of T cell receptor beta chains follows, all from one sample in a study of blood T cell repertoires in COVID-19. Data came from immunoSEQ multiplex PCR; TCRdb stores just in-frame clones and leaves some out. The data show roughly 60,000 clones, with about 77% seen just once and 25% held by the top ten. Sample: peripheral blood. These receptors were taken from a human donor in a cohort sampled during active COVID-19. Each CDR3 is given with its conserved first and last residue. Each record gives: D gene, V gene, J gene, clone size, CDR3 DNA, CDR3 protein. A D gene is named only where the DNA matches it firmly. Rows give clone size only sometimes, using once, few, many, or a class for an expanded clone.

TRBD1	TRBV5-4	TRBJ1-2	NA	TGTGCCAGCAGCAGAGGACAGGGGATTGGTAACTATGGCTACACCTTC	CASSRGQGIGNYGYTF
TRBD1	TRBV5-1	TRBJ1-1	NA	TGCGCCAGCAGCTGGACAGGCGGGAACACTGAAGCTTTCTTT	CASSWTGGNTEAFF
TRBD2	TRBV9	TRBJ2-3	NA	TGTGCCAGCAGCGTAAGGGGAGGGGATACGCAGTATTTT	CASSVRGGDTQYF
TRBD1	TRBV5-1	TRBJ1-1	once	TGCGCCAGCAGCTCCACCGGGACAGGGGGCGCGGGTGCTGAAGCTTTCTTT	CASSSTGTGGAGAEAFF
TRBD2	TRBV6-2/TRBV6-3	TRBJ2-7	NA	TGTGCCAGCAGTTACCAGCGGGGAAAATCCTACGAGCAGTACTTC	CASSYQRGKSYEQYF
NA	TRBV30	TRBJ2-2	NA	TGTGCCTGGAGAAGAACGAGAACCGGGGAGCTGTTTTTT	CAWRRTRTGELFF
TRBD1	TRBV19	TRBJ1-2	NA	TGTGCCAGTAGTATAGGACAGGGGTTGGGCGGCTACACCTTC	CASSIGQGLGGYTF
NA	TRBV9	TRBJ1-2	NA	TGTGCCAGCAGCCAACAGGGTGGGGGTAACTATGGCTACACCTTC	CASSQQGGGNYGYTF
NA	TRBV20-1	TRBJ1-1	NA	TGCAGTGCTAGTGAGGGGCCGAACACTGAAGCTTTCTTT	CSASEGPNTEAFF
TRBD1	TRBV2	TRBJ1-2	NA	TGTGCCAGCAGGCCGGGACAGAATCGAGTTGGCTACACCTTC	CASRPGQNRVGYTF